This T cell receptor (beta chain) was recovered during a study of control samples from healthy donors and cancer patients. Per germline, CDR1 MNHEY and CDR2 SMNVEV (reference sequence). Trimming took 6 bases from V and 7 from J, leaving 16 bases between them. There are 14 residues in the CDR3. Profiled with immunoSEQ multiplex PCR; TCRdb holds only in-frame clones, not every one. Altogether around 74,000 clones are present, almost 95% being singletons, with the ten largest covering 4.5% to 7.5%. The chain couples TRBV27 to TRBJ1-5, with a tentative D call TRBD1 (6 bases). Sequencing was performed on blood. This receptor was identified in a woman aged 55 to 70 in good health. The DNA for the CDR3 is TGTGCCAGCAGCGCATGGGGGCAAGGGCAGCCCCAGCATTTT. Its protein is CASSAWGQGQPQHF.